A single T cell receptor (beta chain) is shown here with its context. Its antigen is currently not known. The sample holds no much larger clone one base away, and base qualities are not on file. TCRbeta CDR3 regions were amplified from genomic DNA by means of the immunoSEQ Assay, a bias-controlled multiplex PCR. The source study handled its data this way. Nucleated cell counts per sample were estimated from amplification of reference gene primers within the assay. Sequence reads were collapsed and filtered to measure the absolute abundance of every unique TCRbeta CDR3 rearrangement. Productive Simpson clonality was computed per sample as the square root of Simpson's diversity index over productive rearrangements. TCRdb retrieved this table from immuneACCESS and kept in-frame rearrangements only. Not all clones are present; in checked studies, unresolved V genes account for under half, and no reason is known for the remainder. From that table come the V and J calls and clone size; the DNA was used to work out D and trimming. Present in this sample are a few hundred thousand clones, approximately 81% of which were seen just once. The leading ten clones occupy 2.9% of the sample.

This entry belongs to a study of blood T cell repertoires in COVID-19 (dated by TCRdb to 2018 to 2020). Regarding the complete study: The collaborator samples originated in the United States, Italy and Spain and spanned the acute and convalescent phases of COVID-19. The material from the prospective study consisted of cDNA or gDNA derived from T cells, B-cell-depleted T cells, or PBMCs. Nearly every sample came with metadata listing a de-identified subject ID, COVID-19 status, age in years and sex. Samples came from the ongoing ImmuneRACE study (first 160 participants) plus 1,254 subjects from 6 global collaborators. Deeply sampled blood TCRbeta repertoires from subjects exposed to, actively infected with, or recovered from COVID-19 were included in the dataset. Where HLA class I and class II types were available, the types were taken from metadata supplied by the sample provider, not from assay-based typing. The repertoires were released in a freely available public database intended as a resource for research on the immune response to SARS-CoV-2.

Samples from volunteer blood donors who had recovered from COVID-19 were contributed by a second Seattle source. Whole blood was collected in K2EDTA tubes by collaborating institutions according to the institutions' own protocols. For TCRbeta analysis, collaborator samples were shipped as frozen whole blood, as isolated PBMCs, or as DNA extracted from either sample type. The CDR3, cysteine through phenylalanine, is 14 amino acids long. The sequence is cut down to CDR3 DNA, 42 bases in frame from base 1. Ends trimmed: V by 4 bases, J by 9 bases; bases unmatched to a gene: 9. From a lookup of the germline V gene (reference sequence), CDR1 and CDR2 are LNHDA and SQIVND. The paper's findings and limits, for the study overall: The quantity of clinical and demographic metadata differed by source and by participant and was supplied without curation.

Sequenced input: peripheral blood. This sequence originates from a man aged 45-65 years who had recovered from COVID-19. The chain uses TRBV19 and TRBJ2-1; 7 middle bases align to TRBD2. The CDR3 corresponds to CASSTRTRSSEQFF. DNA sequence: TGTGCCAGTAGTACAAGGACTAGAAGTAGTGAGCAGTTCTTC.